This T cell receptor (beta chain) was retrieved from a study of T cells in Graves' hyperthyroidism and ophthalmopathy. Study-wide points: The blood repertoire included most of the expanded thyroid clonotypes above 0.001.

Graves' hyperthyroidism without ophthalmopathy progression within 18 months was termed stable. PBMCs were sourced from more than 9 ml fresh peripheral blood. As regards this clonotype: What it binds is not known.

The source material, RNA transcripts, was used to amplify TCR beta CDR3 regions. The HTBI primer set served for first-round RT-PCR of the TCR CDR3. TCRdb itself ran the multiplex PCR reads through MiXCR, one entry per CDR3 protein. The top ten hold around 47% of the sample, which has under 350,000 distinct CDR3 sequences, 15% to 20% seen once. CDR1 is MNHEY and CDR2 is SVGEGT in the germline V gene. CDR3 length: 14 residues. V lost 5 bases and J lost 3, with 14 bases in between. Sequenced sample: blood. The receptor's source is a woman aged 45-60 years with Graves' hyperthyroidism. This rearrangement joins TRBV6-2 or TRBV6-3 to TRBJ2-7, with no clear D. CDR3 sequence: CASSVTSEVYEQYF. CDR3 bases: TGTGCCAGCAGTGTCACCTCCGAGGTCTACGAGCAGTACTTC.